The T cell receptor beta chain under discussion was sequenced for a study of control samples from healthy donors and cancer patients. Repertoires were generated with immunoSEQ multiplex PCR, while TCRdb's copy carries only in-frame clones and drops some. Among about 130,000 clones listed, more than 80% were seen once. V lost 7 bases to trimming and J lost 8 bases, with 17 bases between them. The CDR3 covers 13 residues. The germline gives CDR1 SQVTM, CDR2 ANQGSEA. This sequence originates from a young man in good health. The sequenced sample consisted of blood. The J gene is TRBJ1-4, the V gene TRBV29-1; D may be TRBD1 (6 bases). CDR3 sequence (DNA): TGCAGCGCCCGCCCCGGGGGCGAAGAAAAACTGTTTTTT. Translated, it gives CSARPGGEEKLFF.